These 21 T cell receptor beta chains were sequenced from one sample in a study of CXCR3-negative and CXCR3-positive naive CD8 T cells. Which antigens these TCRs recognize remains unknown. Overall study findings and caveats: CXCR3-positive naive cells carried more hydrophobic TRB CDR3s than CXCR3-negative naive cells did.

Via 5' RACE with UMI labels, TRB cDNA libraries were prepared. Each CDR3 protein gets one entry in TCRdb, which reprocessed the 5' RACE reads and gives no DNA. This table holds some 150,000 distinct CDR3 sequences. The sample was naive CXCR3+ CD8+ T cells from blood. Specified subset: CD45RO-CCR7+CD27+CD95- naive CD8+ T cells expressing CXCR3 (TNR3+). These receptor sequences come from a human donor in good health. Some clones in this sample may be carry-over from other donors' samples.

The V and J genes are TRBV9 and TRBJ2-7; absent DNA, TCRdb's TRBD1 call cannot be checked. Germline-derived CDR1 and CDR2 are SGDLS and YYNGEE. The CDR3 is 15 amino acids. This CDR3 reads CASSVVGGAVHEQYF.

The chain employs TRBV21-1 and TRBJ2-7. TRBV21-1 represents a pseudogene. The CDR3 extends over 13 amino acids. CDR3: CASSKVADYEQYF.

The chain recombines TRBV7-9 with TRBJ2-1; the TRBD1 assignment by TCRdb is unverifiable without DNA. The CDR3 has 14 amino acids. Per germline, CDR1 SEHNR and CDR2 FQNEAQ (reference sequence). CDR3: CASLPPGQINEQFF.

V usage is TRBV14 and J usage is TRBJ2-5; lacking DNA, the TRBD1 call made by TCRdb goes unchecked. CDR1 SGHDN and CDR2 FVKESK come from the germline V gene. The CDR3 has 15 amino acids. The CDR3 here is CASSPRTGGWETQYF.

This chain links TRBV9 with TRBJ2-2. Germline V gene sequence: CDR1 SGDLS, CDR2 YYNGEE. This CDR3 region has 13 residues. CDR3: CASSVEPAGELFF.

V usage is TRBV4-2 and J usage is TRBJ1-1; the TCRdb call, TRBD1, lacks DNA for checking. This CDR3 has 16 amino acids. Per germline, CDR1 LGHNA and CDR2 YNFKEQ. The CDR3 reads CASSPVLQGVNTEAFF.

The V call is TRBV20-1, the J call TRBJ1-1. The CDR3 spans 13 residues. The germline V gene encodes CDR1 DFQATT and CDR2 SNEGSKA (reference sequence). CDR3: CSARSRMNTEAFF.

The genes are TRBV10-2 and TRBJ2-6. CDR3 length: 16 amino acids. Germline CDR1 WSHSY, CDR2 SAAADI. CDR3: CASSEFLGSGANVLTF.

V and J are TRBV15 and TRBJ2-7; TCRdb's assignment of TRBD1 cannot be checked, as there is no DNA. Germline V gives CDR1 LNHNV, CDR2 YYDKDF (reference sequence). The CDR3 totals 14 residues. CDR3 region: CATSTYGGSYEQYF.

This rearrangement joins TRBV7-9 to TRBJ2-1; checking the TCRdb D call of TRBD1 is not possible without DNA. Germline V gene sequence: CDR1 SEHNR, CDR2 FQNEAQ (reference sequence). This CDR3 is 14 amino acids long. The CDR3 reads CASSTGTGAYEQFF.

This chain connects TRBV13 to TRBJ2-7. Germline CDR1 and CDR2: PRHDT and FYEKMQ (reference sequence). The CDR3 is made up of 13 amino acids. CDR3 sequence reads: CASSLGLSPEQYF.

The genes are TRBV9 and TRBJ2-1; TCRdb selects TRBD1, and the lack of DNA leaves this call unchecked. Germline lookup yields CDR1 SGDLS and CDR2 YYNGEE. This CDR3 contains 13 residues. The CDR3 here is CASSARSDNEQFF.

The chain is built from TRBV6-2 or TRBV6-3 and TRBJ2-1; the D gene TCRdb calls, TRBD2, cannot be checked with no DNA. The CDR3 covers 17 residues. Per germline, CDR1 MNHEY and CDR2 SVGEGT. The CDR3 is CASSYDLASGSYNEQFF.

The chain carries TRBV15 and TRBJ1-5; the TRBD1 assignment by TCRdb is unverifiable without DNA. CDR3 size: 16 residues. Germline loops: CDR1 LNHNV, CDR2 YYDKDF (reference sequence). The chain's CDR3 is CATSRDPGQGRQPQHF.

This rearrangement joins TRBV5-1 to TRBJ2-1; TCRdb's assignment of TRBD2 cannot be checked, as there is no DNA. The CDR3 length is 15 residues. Germline V gene data show CDR1 as SGHRS and CDR2 as YFSETQ. This chain's CDR3 is CASSLGLAGGDEQFF.

The chain employs TRBV13 and TRBJ2-1; absent DNA, TCRdb's TRBD1 call cannot be checked. The CDR3 contains 12 residues. Germline CDR1 and CDR2: PRHDT and FYEKMQ (reference sequence). This chain's CDR3 is CASSSGWGEQFF.

The J gene is TRBJ2-1, the V gene TRBV20-1. This CDR3 spans 14 amino acids. CDR1 is DFQATT, CDR2 SNEGSKA, per germline (reference sequence). CDR3 sequence: CSARDSWGYNEQFF.

The chain links TRBV3-2 to TRBJ1-5; TCRdb selects TRBD1, and the lack of DNA leaves this call unchecked. TRBV3-2 is flagged as a pseudogene. The length of the CDR3 is 16 residues. The CDR3 here is CASSQTEGVVYQPQHF.

The J gene is TRBJ1-2, the V gene TRBV4-1. Germline V gene lookup returns CDR1 MGHRA and CDR2 YSYEKL. There are 16 residues in the CDR3. CDR3 amino acids: CASSQERSLVDYGYTF.

The rearrangement links TRBV7-9 to TRBJ1-1; the TCRdb D gene call, TRBD1, has no DNA to confirm it. CDR3 size: 13 residues. The germline CDR1 and CDR2 sequences are SEHNR and FQNEAQ (reference sequence). The CDR3 region is CASSIDGGREAFF.

The CDR3 region is CSARDVGGSSHTEAFF. The gene calls are TRBV20-1 and TRBJ1-1. CDR3 length equals 16 residues. Germline-derived CDR1 and CDR2 are DFQATT and SNEGSKA (reference sequence).